This T cell receptor beta chain was recovered during a study of blood T cell repertoires in COVID-19. On the study more broadly: Sources were T cells, B-cell-depleted T cells, or PBMCs; the material itself was cDNA or gDNA.

The table came from immunoSEQ multiplex PCR; TCRdb's copy has only in-frame clones and leaves some out. The sample has under 450,000 clones, 75% to 90% seen once. Seattle enrolled patients during active infection and tracked them longitudinally. Trimming left V 4 bases short and J 0 bases short, with 12 bases between. This CDR3 is built from 15 residues. Germline CDR1 is SEHNR and CDR2 is FQNEAQ (reference sequence). The TCR originated in a woman between 40 and 55 years old with COVID-19, enrolled during active disease. This chain joins TRBV7-9 and TRBJ1-1; no definite D call. Sequenced sample: peripheral blood. In DNA, the CDR3 is TGTGCCAGCAGCTCCCGAGCGAGTGTGAACACTGAAGCTTTCTTT. Protein: CASSSRASVNTEAFF.